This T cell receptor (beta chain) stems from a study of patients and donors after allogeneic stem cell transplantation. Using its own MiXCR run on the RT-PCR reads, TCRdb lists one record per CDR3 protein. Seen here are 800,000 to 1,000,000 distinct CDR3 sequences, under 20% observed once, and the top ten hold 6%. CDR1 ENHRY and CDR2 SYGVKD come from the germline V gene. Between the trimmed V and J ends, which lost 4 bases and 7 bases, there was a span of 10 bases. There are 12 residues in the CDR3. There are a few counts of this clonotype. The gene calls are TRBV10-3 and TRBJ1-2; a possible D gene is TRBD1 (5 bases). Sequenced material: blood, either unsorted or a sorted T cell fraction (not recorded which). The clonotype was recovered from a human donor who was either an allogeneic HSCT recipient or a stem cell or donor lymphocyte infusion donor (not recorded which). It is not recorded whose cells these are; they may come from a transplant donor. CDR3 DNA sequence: TGTGCCATCAGTGCGGCCGGGGGTGGCTACACCTTC. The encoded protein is CAISAAGGGYTF.